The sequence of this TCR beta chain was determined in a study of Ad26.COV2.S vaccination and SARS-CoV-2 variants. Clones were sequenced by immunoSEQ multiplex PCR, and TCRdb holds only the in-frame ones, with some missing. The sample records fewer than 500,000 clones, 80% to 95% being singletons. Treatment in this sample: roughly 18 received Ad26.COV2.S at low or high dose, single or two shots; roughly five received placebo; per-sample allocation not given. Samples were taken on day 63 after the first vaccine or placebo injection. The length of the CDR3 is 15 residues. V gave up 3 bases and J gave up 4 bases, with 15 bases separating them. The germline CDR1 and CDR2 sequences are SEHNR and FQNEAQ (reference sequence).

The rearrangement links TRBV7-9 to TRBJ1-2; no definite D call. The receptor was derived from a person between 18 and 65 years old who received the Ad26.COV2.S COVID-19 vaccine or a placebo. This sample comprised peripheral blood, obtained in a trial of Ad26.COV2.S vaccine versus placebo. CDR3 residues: CASSFFGPQAYGYTF. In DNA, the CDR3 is TGTGCCAGCAGCTTTTTTGGTCCCCAGGCCTATGGCTACACCTTC.